The entry below gives a single TCR beta chain sequence along with its context. Reverse transcription of about 0.5 to 1 ug RNA used random hexamers. Multiplex immunoSEQ PCR targeted 54 Vbeta and 13 Jbeta TCR beta segments. TCRdb itself ran the immunoSEQ multiplex PCR reads through MiXCR, one entry per CDR3 protein. In the table there are about 100,000 distinct CDR3 sequences, roughly 91% of which are singletons. Germline values: CDR1 LNHNV, CDR2 YYDKDF (reference sequence). This CDR3 contains 13 residues. The V gene lost 5 bases and the J gene lost 3 bases, with 11 bases spanning the gap. The data originate from a study of CD8 T cells in Susac syndrome.

V is TRBV15 and J is TRBJ2-7; tentatively, D is TRBD1 (6 bases). The sequenced material came from CD8+ T cells from PBMCs. This sequence was found in a human donor in good health. CDR3 DNA sequence: TGTGCCACCAGCTCCAGGGGCAACTACGAGCAGTACTTC. Protein: CATSSRGNYEQYF. Filled out from reference TRBV15 and TRBJ2-7, the complete variable domain reads DAMVIQNPRYQVTQFGKPVTLSCSQTLNHNVMYWYQQKSSQAPKLLFHYYDKDFNNEADTPDNFQSRRPNTSFCFLDIRSPGLGDTAMYLCATSSRGNYEQYFGPGTRLTVT.